The TCR beta chain described here comes from a study of shared clonotypes between healthy human individuals. Study overall: Per donor, CD8 memory used one plate, CD8 naive used two, CD4 memory used three and CD4 naive used three. Study findings and constraints: Donor scarcity curtailed the genetic and exposure-history diversity represented herein.

Here immunoSEQ multiplex PCR was the method, and the copy in TCRdb shows in-frame clones only, minus some. Among a few million clones, just over 90% were seen once, and the ten largest hold about 0.13%. This CDR3 has 16 residues. In germline, CDR1 is SGHRS, CDR2 YFSETQ. V was cut by 3 bases and J by 1 base, with 13 bases left in between. Worth noting for this clone: Its specificity is not known.

Free of recent acute infections or vaccinations, the donors were healthy HIV-negative adults. This chain joins TRBV5-1 and TRBJ2-2; weak D call: TRBD1 (7 bases). The sequenced sample was naive CD4+ T cells sorted from blood. Subset noted: CD45RA+ positively selected. This receptor was identified in a man aged 18-30 years in good health. CDR3 nucleotides: TGCGCCAGCAGCTCGGGGACAGCGGGGAACACCGGGGAGCTGTTTTTT. Protein product: CASSSGTAGNTGELFF. Full variable domain (missing parts from reference TRBV5-1 and TRBJ2-2): KAGVTQTPRYLIKTRGQQVTLSCSPISGHRSVSWYQQTPGQGLQFLFEYFSETQRNKGNFPGRFSGRQFSNSRSEMNVSTLELGDSALYLCASSSGTAGNTGELFFGEGSRLTVL.